The 27 T cell receptor beta chains given below trace back to one sample, sequenced in a study of CD8 T cells in ankylosing spondylitis. TCRdb re-derived calls from the 5' RACE reads in MiXCR, one entry per CDR3 protein. This table holds about 500,000 distinct CDR3 sequences, under 5.5% found once. General study results and limits: Ankylosing spondylitis blood appeared to be characterized by a TCR beta motif of under 10 highly homologous variants.

These receptors have no identified antigens. The sample comprised blood, either unsorted or a sorted T cell fraction (not recorded which). These TCRs come from a male donor with ankylosing spondylitis.

This clonotype has at least ten counts. Written as DNA, the CDR3 is TGTGCCAGCAGCCGCTACCTAGCGGGAGTACCTGATACGCAGTATTTT. Its translation is CASSRYLAGVPDTQYF. The rearrangement joins TRBV12-3 or TRBV12-4 to TRBJ2-3, with TRBD2 identical over 10 bases. The length of the CDR3 is 16 residues. Trimming took 6 bases from V and 6 from J; bases not matched to a gene: 12.

The chain joins TRBV29-1 to TRBJ2-2; D is possibly TRBD2 (6 bases). CDR1 and CDR2 from the germline V gene are SQVTM and ANQGSEA. The CDR3 extends over 15 amino acids. V was pared by 0 bases and J by 6 bases, with 14 bases between. For the CDR3, the DNA is TGCAGCGTTGAAGATAGATTCGGGGGACCCGGGGAGCTGTTTTTT. It specifies CSVEDRFGGPGELFF.

This chain uses TRBV5-5 with TRBJ2-1, with 9 nucleotides matching TRBD1. The V segment lost 4 bases and the J segment 2 bases; nucleotides outside the gene matches: 7. This CDR3 is built from 16 residues. Germline V gene data show CDR1 as SGHKS and CDR2 as YYEKEE (reference sequence). CDR3 sequence: CASSPGQGRPYNEQFF. The DNA for the CDR3 is TGTGCCAGCAGCCCCGGACAGGGGAGACCCTACAATGAGCAGTTCTTC.

In this sample, this clonotype turned up a few times. V usage is TRBV10-2 and J usage is TRBJ1-2, with D possibly being TRBD1 (5 bases). The ends were cut back, 8 bases at V and 2 bases at J, with 15 bases in the middle. The CDR3 runs to 14 residues. Germline loops: CDR1 WSHSY, CDR2 SAAADI. Here the CDR3 reads CASARRSGNYGYTF. The CDR3, as DNA: TGCGCCAGCGCGAGAAGGTCAGGGAACTATGGCTACACCTTC.

This clonotype has ten or more counts. The chain couples TRBV4-1 to TRBJ2-3, with D uncertain. Germline CDR1 and CDR2: MGHRA and YSYEKL. Trimming cost V 4 bases and J 0 bases, with 11 bases left between them. The CDR3 is 15 amino acids. CDR3 in amino acids: CASSPGRPSTDTQYF. The CDR3 region has the DNA TGCGCCAGCAGCCCCGGAAGGCCAAGCACAGATACGCAGTATTTT.

The sample holds many counts of this clonotype. The chain uses TRBV12-3 or TRBV12-4 and TRBJ2-3; D perhaps matches TRBD1 (6 bases). Trimming shortened V by 6 bases and J by 3 bases, and 13 bases separated the two germline ends. The CDR3 spans 14 residues. CDR3 coding DNA: TGTGCCAGCAGCCACGGGACAAGGACAGATACGCAGTATTTT. Translating gives CASSHGTRTDTQYF.

This clonotype was picked up many times. The rearrangement joins TRBV21-1 to TRBJ1-1; the table assigns TRBD1, which was not confirmed against the DNA. TRBV21-1 is assigned pseudogene status. The CDR3 loop spans 16 amino acids. As DNA, the CDR3 is TGTGCCAGCAGCAAGGGACAGGGGCCCTTGGGCACTGAAGCTTTCTTT. Residues: CASSKGQGPLGTEAFF.

This clonotype was counted at least ten times. This chain links TRBV12-5 with TRBJ1-5; TRBD1 aligns across 9 bases. V shed 5 bases and J 6 bases; nucleotides not matched to a gene: 17. The CDR3 spans 18 residues. CDR1 and CDR2 from the germline V gene are LGHNT and FRNRAP. The CDR3 coding sequence is TGTGCTAGTGGTCCTGAACATCCGGGACAGGGACCCCCTCAGCCCCAGCATTTT. Residues: CASGPEHPGQGPPQPQHF.

The chain combines TRBV5-1 with TRBJ2-2, with D tentatively TRBD1 (6 bases). V was pared by 5 bases and J by 8 bases, with 16 bases between. In germline, CDR1 is SGHRS, CDR2 YFSETQ. The CDR3 runs 14 residues. The CDR3, as DNA: TGCGCCAGCAGATGGCTAGACAGGAAAGGGGAGCTGTTTTTT. It yields the protein CASRWLDRKGELFF.

This clonotype was seen ten or more times. This chain connects TRBV5-1 to TRBJ2-1; the match to TRBD2 covers 9 bases. V was pared by 2 bases and J by 8 bases, with 20 bases of the junction left unmatched. This CDR3 has 19 residues. Germline loops: CDR1 SGHRS, CDR2 YFSETQ. The CDR3 DNA reads as TGCGCCAGCAGCTTAGAGAGCTCCCCAGCGGGGGGCCTTGGGTATGAGCAGTTCTTC. Amino acids: CASSLESSPAGGLGYEQFF.

This clonotype was counted at least ten times. The chain employs TRBV7-9 and TRBJ2-1, with 13 bases aligning to TRBD2. The germline gives CDR1 SEHNR, CDR2 FQNEAQ (reference sequence). V was pared by 5 bases and J by 5 bases, with 6 bases of the junction left unmatched. The length of the CDR3 is 16 residues. The CDR3 loop reads CASSIRTSGRNNEQFF. CDR3 sequence (DNA): TGTGCCAGCAGCATAAGGACTAGCGGGAGAAACAATGAGCAGTTCTTC.

This clonotype was seen repeatedly, ten times or more. The chain recombines TRBV7-3 with TRBJ2-3; D is undetermined. This CDR3 is built from 13 residues. Germline CDR1 reads SGHTA; CDR2 reads FQGTGA. With 4 bases removed from V and 5 bases from J, the gap between germline ends came to 10 bases. CDR3 DNA: TGTGCCAGCAGCTCTACCCGAGAAGATACGCAGTATTTT. The encoded protein is CASSSTREDTQYF.

The J gene is TRBJ1-1, the V gene TRBV7-6; D is undetermined. CDR1 is SGHVS, CDR2 FNYEAQ, per germline. This CDR3 has 15 amino acids. V lost 5 bases and J 4 bases, leaving 17 bases between the germline ends. CDR3 in DNA: TGTGCCAGCAGCGCCGATCATGGAGGGTTCACTGAAGCTTTCTTT. Translating it yields CASSADHGGFTEAFF.

The rearrangement links TRBV4-3 to TRBJ2-3, with D perhaps TRBD1 or TRBD2 (6 bases each). From germline, CDR1 is LGHNA and CDR2 YSLEER. This CDR3 has 16 amino acids. V lost 0 bases and J 0 bases, leaving 10 bases between the germline ends. CDR3 coding DNA: TGCGCCAGCAGCCAAGATAGGGGGGCTAGCACAGATACGCAGTATTTT. It is translated as CASSQDRGASTDTQYF.

This clonotype was detected many times. The chain combines TRBV20-1 with TRBJ1-1; maybe TRBD1 (5 bases). V was shortened by 3 bases and J by 1 base, with 15 bases between the two germline ends. The CDR3 loop spans 15 amino acids. The germline gives CDR1 DFQATT, CDR2 SNEGSKA (reference sequence). CDR3 nucleotides: TGCAGTGCTAGGGGGCCCGGGGTGGGGAACACTGAAGCTTTCTTT. It specifies CSARGPGVGNTEAFF.

CDR3 nucleotide sequence: TGTGCCAGCAGCCGAAGGACTAGCGGAACCTACGAGCAGTACTTC. Amino acids: CASSRRTSGTYEQYF. V gene TRBV7-2 combines with J gene TRBJ2-7, with 10 bases matching TRBD2. This CDR3 is 15 amino acids long. Germline V gene lookup returns CDR1 SGHTA and CDR2 FQGNSA. Trimming cost V 5 bases and J 2 bases; bases outside gene matches: 6.

This clonotype has ten or more counts. The V gene is TRBV7-9, the J gene TRBJ1-3; D is unresolved. CDR3 size: 16 residues. Germline CDR1 reads SEHNR; CDR2 reads FQNEAQ (reference sequence). Trimming left V 5 bases short and J 2 bases short, with 16 bases between. Here the CDR3 reads CASSEFGDFAGNTIYF. The CDR3, as DNA: TGTGCCAGCAGCGAATTCGGGGATTTTGCTGGAAACACCATATATTTT. Supplemented by reference TRBV7-9 and TRBJ1-3, the full variable domain reads DTGVSQNPRHKITKRGQNVTFRCDPISEHNRLYWYRQTLGQGPEFLTYFQNEAQLEKSRLLSDRFSAERPKGSFSTLEIQRTEQGDSAMYLCASSEFGDFAGNTIYFGEGSWLTVV.

This clonotype was found a few times. The gene calls are TRBV11-2 and TRBJ2-7, with TRBD1 identical over 7 bases. The CDR3 is 18 residues long. J gave up 3 bases and V 2 bases, and 16 bases lay outside the gene matches. Germline V CDR1 and CDR2: SGHAT, FQNNGV. This CDR3 is CASSLKWDSTHGGYEQYF. CDR3 sequence (DNA): TGTGCCAGCAGCTTAAAATGGGACAGCACCCACGGAGGCTACGAGCAGTACTTC. Full variable domain (rest looked up from reference TRBV11-2 and TRBJ2-7): EAGVAQSPRYKIIEKRQSVAFWCNPISGHATLYWYQQILGQGPKLLIQFQNNGVVDDSQLPKDRFSAERLKGVDSTLKIQPAKLEDSAVYLCASSLKWDSTHGGYEQYFGPGTRLTVT.

This clonotype was found many times. J is TRBJ2-1 and V is TRBV20-1; 7 bases align to TRBD1. The CDR3 has 13 residues. Per the germline V gene, CDR1 is DFQATT and CDR2 is SNEGSKA (reference sequence). The V segment lost 6 bases and the J segment 6 bases; nucleotides outside the gene matches: 8. DNA for the CDR3: TGCAGTGCGTCCTCCGGGACAGCCAATGAGCAGTTCTTC. Translated, it gives CSASSGTANEQFF.

The chain carries TRBV5-8 and TRBJ2-7; 7 positions agree with TRBD1. This CDR3 comprises 14 residues. In germline, CDR1 is SGHTS, CDR2 YDEGEE. V shed 8 bases, J shed 3 bases, and the junction held 11 bases outside the gene matches. CDR3 sequence: CARGPRDSYYEQYF. CDR3 in DNA: TGTGCCAGGGGCCCCCGGGACAGCTACTACGAGCAGTACTTC.

This clonotype was recorded at least ten times. J is TRBJ1-2 and V is TRBV11-2, with no clear D. The germline V gene has CDR1 SGHAT and CDR2 FQNNGV. V dropped 1 base and J dropped 6 bases, with 9 bases sitting between them. The CDR3 is made up of 13 amino acids. CDR3 sequence: CASSLGHGNGYTF. CDR3 DNA sequence: TGTGCCAGCAGCTTAGGGCACGGTAATGGCTACACCTTC.

This clonotype was seen at least ten times. The chain links TRBV4-3 to TRBJ2-4; D gene ambiguous. Germline-derived CDR1 and CDR2 are LGHNA and YSLEER. The CDR3 is made up of 16 amino acids. Between the trimmed V and J ends, which lost 0 bases and 0 bases, there was a span of 9 bases. As DNA, the CDR3 is TGCGCCAGCAGCCAAGAGACCTGGACAGCCAAAAACATTCAGTACTTC. Amino acid sequence: CASSQETWTAKNIQYF.

Ten or more counts support this clonotype. V gene TRBV7-2 combines with J gene TRBJ1-1; 8 nucleotides agree with TRBD1. Trimming at V came to 1 base and at J to 6 bases, leaving 7 bases not matched to a gene. The CDR3 totals 15 residues. Per germline, CDR1 SGHTA and CDR2 FQGNSA. The CDR3 DNA follows: TGTGCCAGCAGCTTAGTCGGACAGGGAGAGGCTGAAGCTTTCTTT. Its protein is CASSLVGQGEAEAFF. Using reference TRBV7-2 and TRBJ1-1 for the parts outside the CDR3, the full variable domain is GAGVSQSPSNKVTEKGKDVELRCDPISGHTALYWYRQSLGQGLEFLIYFQGNSAPDKSGLPSDRFSAERTGGSVSTLTIQRTQQEDSAVYLCASSLVGQGEAEAFFGQGTRLTVV.

V is TRBV20-1 and J is TRBJ1-2; no clear D. The CDR3 is made up of 13 amino acids. Trimming cost V 0 bases and J 4 bases, with 9 bases left between them. CDR1 DFQATT and CDR2 SNEGSKA come from the germline V gene (reference sequence). CDR3 residues: CSARDRGLYGYTF. The DNA for the CDR3 is TGCAGTGCTAGAGATCGAGGCCTCTATGGCTACACCTTC.

The V and J genes are TRBV10-3 and TRBJ2-6; 9 bases map to TRBD1. Germline trimming cut 10 bases from V and 2 bases from J; bases unmatched to any gene: 15. Per germline, CDR1 ENHRY and CDR2 SYGVKD. The CDR3 is 18 amino acids. The CDR3 sequence is CASSDRDRVLPGANVLTF. Written as DNA, the CDR3 is TGTGCCAGCTCCGACCGGGACAGGGTTCTTCCTGGGGCCAACGTCCTGACTTTC.

This clonotype was detected many times. This chain links TRBV12-3 or TRBV12-4 with TRBJ1-5; 7 bases are a match to TRBD1. V dropped 7 bases and J dropped 2; count of bases not matched to a gene: 14. CDR3 length: 17 amino acids. The DNA for the CDR3 is TGTGCCAGCACCCTGGGGGCAGGGGGAGTGGGCAATCAGCCCCAGCATTTT. It codes for CASTLGAGGVGNQPQHF.

This clonotype was detected many times. V is TRBV4-3 and J is TRBJ1-5; 10 positions match TRBD1. V lost 3 bases and J lost 1; bases outside the gene matches: 9. Germline V gives CDR1 LGHNA, CDR2 YSLEER. The CDR3 length is 18 residues. For the CDR3, the DNA is TGCGCCAGCAGCCACCCCCGGGACAGGGGCTTGAGCAATCAGCCCCAGCATTTT. Protein sequence: CASSHPRDRGLSNQPQHF.